The 5 T cell receptor beta chains below were found in one sample sequenced in a study of blood T cell repertoires in COVID-19. Method: immunoSEQ multiplex PCR; TCRdb's copy keeps in-frame clones and lacks some. The table lists under 300,000 clones, around 90% of them singletons. The sequenced sample consisted of peripheral blood. The receptors were sampled from a woman between 40 and 50 years old who had recovered from COVID-19.

The chain recombines TRBV7-2 with TRBJ2-2, with TRBD2 matching over 7 bases. This CDR3 region has 16 residues. The J segment lost 4 bases and the V segment lost 2 bases, leaving 7 bases of the junction unmatched. The germline V gene has CDR1 SGHTA and CDR2 FQGNSA. The CDR3 DNA reads TGTGCCAGCAGCTTAAGCCCCCTAGCGGCCACCGGGGAGCTGTTTTTT. Protein sequence: CASSLSPLAATGELFF.

V is TRBV27 and J is TRBJ2-1; 10 bases align to TRBD1. The V gene's germline CDR1 is MNHEY and CDR2 SMNVEV (reference sequence). The J segment lost 6 bases and the V segment lost 10 bases, leaving 9 bases of the junction unmatched. This CDR3 contains 14 residues. For the CDR3, the DNA is TGTGCCACCTCACGGGACAGGGGAGTCAATGAGCAGTTCTTC. It translates to CATSRDRGVNEQFF.

The CDR3 DNA follows: TGTGCTAGTGGTCCCGCAGCGGGAGCCCAGACAGATACGCAGTATTTT. It codes for CASGPAAGAQTDTQYF. The chain carries TRBV12-5 and TRBJ2-3; 8 bases agree with TRBD2. The CDR3 has 16 amino acids. The J segment lost 3 bases and the V segment lost 5 bases, leaving 10 bases of the junction unmatched. The germline CDR1 and CDR2 sequences are LGHNT and FRNRAP.

V gene TRBV9 combines with J gene TRBJ1-2; the D is unclear. With 2 bases removed from V and 3 bases from J, the gap between germline ends came to 8 bases. This CDR3 has 13 amino acids. Germline lookup yields CDR1 SGDLS and CDR2 YYNGEE. Written as DNA, the CDR3 is TGTGCCAGCAGCGTGGTCCAGGACTATGGCTACACCTTC. It is translated as CASSVVQDYGYTF.

The chain employs TRBV9 and TRBJ2-7; 7 nucleotides align to TRBD2. Germline trimming cut 0 bases from V and 0 bases from J; bases unmatched to any gene: 3. The CDR3 runs to 15 residues. Germline CDR1 and CDR2: SGDLS and YYNGEE. This CDR3 is CASSVAPGGSYEQYF. CDR3 coding DNA: TGTGCCAGCAGCGTAGCCCCGGGAGGCTCCTACGAGCAGTACTTC.